This T cell receptor beta chain was observed in a study of cytomegalovirus exposure and HLA in healthy donors. Study-level points and caveats: Most CMV-associated TCR beta chains appeared HLA-restricted in a later analysis. A list of approximately 160 TCR beta chains associated with cytomegalovirus was given. The authors assumed roughly uniform sequencing depth across donors for presence/absence analyses.

The PCR was carried out with 60 Vbeta primers and 13 Jbeta primers. Sequenced by immunoSEQ multiplex PCR; TCRdb stores in-frame clones only, minus some. The repertoire consists of 150,000 to 200,000 clones, with more than 60% occurring once and the leading ten covering around 10%. Note on this clone: Its antigen is unidentified.

CDR3 length: 16 amino acids. CDR1 is SGHAT and CDR2 is FQNNGV in the germline V gene. Unmatched junction bases numbered 13, after V lost 4 bases and J lost 4 bases. The TCR was taken from a man aged 18-30 years in good health and CMV-seropositive. Sequenced input: PBMCs. V gene TRBV11-2 combines with J gene TRBJ2-7; 7 bases agree with TRBD2. For the CDR3, the DNA is TGTGCCAGCAGCTACTACGTCCGGGCTAGCGGTTACGAGCAGTACTTC. Translation: CASSYYVRASGYEQYF.